Listed here are 2 T cell receptor beta chains from one sample, sequenced in a study of T cells in Graves' hyperthyroidism and ophthalmopathy. RNA transcripts served as the template for amplifying TCR beta CDR3 regions. First-round RT-PCR with HTBI primers amplified the TCR CDR3 region. TCRdb re-analysed the multiplex PCR reads in MiXCR, keeping a single row per CDR3 protein. The sample has fewer than 600,000 distinct CDR3 sequences, roughly 14% seen once; the top ten hold around a sixth. Sequenced input: blood. The receptors were sampled from a woman aged 18-29 years with Graves' hyperthyroidism.

This clonotype was recorded many times. The V call is TRBV10-3, the J call TRBJ2-7, with 9 nucleotides matching TRBD1. Germline V lookup: CDR1 ENHRY, CDR2 SYGVKD. The CDR3 contains 15 residues. With 0 bases clipped from V and 3 bases from J, the junction kept 3 bases outside the gene matches. The CDR3 sequence is CAISESTGQGYEQYV. The CDR3 DNA reads as TGTGCCATCAGTGAGTCGACGGGACAGGGCTACGAGCAGTACGTC.

This clonotype was seen only a few times. This sequence joins TRBV3-1 and TRBJ1-5; tentatively, D is TRBD1 (5 bases). This CDR3 has 14 amino acids. Germline CDR1 reads LGHDT; CDR2 reads YNNKEL (reference sequence). V lost 0 bases, J lost 5 bases, and 8 bases lay in between. CDR3 protein: CASSQDRVDQPQHF. The CDR3 nucleotides are TGTGCCAGCAGCCAAGACAGGGTGGATCAGCCCCAGCATTTT.